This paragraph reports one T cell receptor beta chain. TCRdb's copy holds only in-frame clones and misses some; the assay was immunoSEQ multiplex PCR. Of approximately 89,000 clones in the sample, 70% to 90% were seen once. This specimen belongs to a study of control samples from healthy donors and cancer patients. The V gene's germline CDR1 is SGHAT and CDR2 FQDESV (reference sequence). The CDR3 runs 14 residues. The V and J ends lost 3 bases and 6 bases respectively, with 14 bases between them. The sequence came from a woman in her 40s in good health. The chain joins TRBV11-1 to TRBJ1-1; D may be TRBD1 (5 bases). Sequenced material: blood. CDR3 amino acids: CASSFFTLGAEAFF. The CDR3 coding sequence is TGTGCCAGCAGCTTCTTTACTTTAGGGGCTGAAGCTTTCTTT.